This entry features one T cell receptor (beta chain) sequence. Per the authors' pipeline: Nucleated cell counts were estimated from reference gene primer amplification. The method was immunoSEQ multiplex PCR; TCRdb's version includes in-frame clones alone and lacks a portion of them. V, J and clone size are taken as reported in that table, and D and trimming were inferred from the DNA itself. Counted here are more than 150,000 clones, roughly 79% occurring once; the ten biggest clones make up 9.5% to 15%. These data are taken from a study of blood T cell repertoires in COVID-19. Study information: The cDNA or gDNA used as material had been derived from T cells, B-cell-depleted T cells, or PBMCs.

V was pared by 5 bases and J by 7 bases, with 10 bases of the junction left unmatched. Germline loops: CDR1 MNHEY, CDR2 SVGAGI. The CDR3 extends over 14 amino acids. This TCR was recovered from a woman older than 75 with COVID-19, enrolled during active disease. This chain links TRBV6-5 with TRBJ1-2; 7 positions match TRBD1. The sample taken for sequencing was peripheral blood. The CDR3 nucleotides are TGTGCCAGCAGTAGAGACAGGGCGAGGTCTGGCTACACCTTC. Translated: CASSRDRARSGYTF.